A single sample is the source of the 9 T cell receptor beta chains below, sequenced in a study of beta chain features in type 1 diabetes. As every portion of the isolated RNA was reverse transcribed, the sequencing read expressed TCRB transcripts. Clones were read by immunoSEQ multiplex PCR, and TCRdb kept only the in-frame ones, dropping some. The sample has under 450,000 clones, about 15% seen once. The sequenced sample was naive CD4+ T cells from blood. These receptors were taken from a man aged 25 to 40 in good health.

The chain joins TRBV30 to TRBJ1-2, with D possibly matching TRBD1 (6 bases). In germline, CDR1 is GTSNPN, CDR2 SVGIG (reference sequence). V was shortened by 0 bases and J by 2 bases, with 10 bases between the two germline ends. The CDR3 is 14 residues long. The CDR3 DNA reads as TGTGCCTGGAGTGTAGGACAGCGGAACTATGGCTACACCTTC. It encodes CAWSVGQRNYGYTF.

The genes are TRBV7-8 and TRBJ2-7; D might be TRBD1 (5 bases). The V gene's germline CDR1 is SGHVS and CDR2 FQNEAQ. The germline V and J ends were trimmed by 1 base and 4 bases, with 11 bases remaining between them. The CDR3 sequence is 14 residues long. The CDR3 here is CASSLGGGPYEQYF. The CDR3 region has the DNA TGTGCCAGCAGCTTAGGGGGCGGCCCTTACGAGCAGTACTTC.

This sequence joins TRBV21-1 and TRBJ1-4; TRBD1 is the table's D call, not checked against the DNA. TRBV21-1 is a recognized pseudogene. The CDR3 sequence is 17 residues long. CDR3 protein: CASSKVGATATNEKLFF. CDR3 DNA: TGTGCCAGCAGCAAAGTAGGGGCGACAGCTACTAATGAAAAACTGTTTTTT.

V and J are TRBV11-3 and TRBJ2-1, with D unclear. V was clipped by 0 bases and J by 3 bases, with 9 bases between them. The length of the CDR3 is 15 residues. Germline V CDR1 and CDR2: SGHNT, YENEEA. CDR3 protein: CASSLDWESYNEQFF. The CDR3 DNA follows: TGTGCCAGCAGCTTAGATTGGGAAAGCTACAATGAGCAGTTCTTC.

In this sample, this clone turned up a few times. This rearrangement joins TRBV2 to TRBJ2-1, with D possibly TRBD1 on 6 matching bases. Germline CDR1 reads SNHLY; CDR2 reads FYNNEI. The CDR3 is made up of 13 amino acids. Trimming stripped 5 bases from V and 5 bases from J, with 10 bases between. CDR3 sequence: CASSFRGDNEQFF. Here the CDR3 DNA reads TGTGCCAGCAGTTTCAGGGGAGACAATGAGCAGTTCTTC.

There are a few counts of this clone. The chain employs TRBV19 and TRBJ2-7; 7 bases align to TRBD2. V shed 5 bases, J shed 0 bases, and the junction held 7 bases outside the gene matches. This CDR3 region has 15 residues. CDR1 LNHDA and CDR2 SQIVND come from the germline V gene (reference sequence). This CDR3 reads CASSRRAGSSYEQYV. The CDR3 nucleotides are TGTGCCAGTAGTCGGCGAGCGGGGAGCTCCTACGAGCAGTACGTC.

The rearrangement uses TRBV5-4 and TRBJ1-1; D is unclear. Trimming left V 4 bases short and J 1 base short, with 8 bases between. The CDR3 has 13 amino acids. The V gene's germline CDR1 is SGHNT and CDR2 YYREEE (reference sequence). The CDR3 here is CASSRTENTEAFF. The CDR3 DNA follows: TGTGCCAGCAGCCGGACGGAGAACACTGAAGCTTTCTTT.

The DNA for the CDR3 is TGTGCCAGCAGCCTCTCGGGGTCGCTGGAGACCCAGTACTTC. Encoded protein: CASSLSGSLETQYF. This chain uses TRBV7-9 with TRBJ2-5; the D gene is possibly TRBD2 (5 bases). The germline gives CDR1 SEHNR, CDR2 FQNEAQ (reference sequence). This CDR3 has 14 amino acids. Deletions cut 5 bases from V and 5 bases from J, with 15 bases between.

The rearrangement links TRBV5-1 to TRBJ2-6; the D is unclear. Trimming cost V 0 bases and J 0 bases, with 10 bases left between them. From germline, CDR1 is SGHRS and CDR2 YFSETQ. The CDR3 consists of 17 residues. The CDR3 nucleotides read TGCGCCAGCAGCTTGGATTTCTTAAGCTCTGGGGCCAACGTCCTGACTTTC. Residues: CASSLDFLSSGANVLTF.